This TCR beta chain comes out of a study of vaccination and CD4 T cells after COVID-19. Study findings and constraints: In convalescent patients, a median 86.3% of post-vaccine SARS-CoV-2-reactive clones appeared only after vaccination.

This clonotype has only a few counts. Its antigen remains unknown. Described treatment: approximately 11-day PBMC culture with coronavirus spike peptide pools or control peptides (ViraFEST assay). CDR3 length equals 13 residues. Germline values: CDR1 LNHDA, CDR2 SQIVND (reference sequence). V lost 5 bases and J lost 0, with 7 bases in between. Oncomine TCR Beta short-read sequencing was applied to DNA from cultured CD4+ T cells. TCRdb itself ran the PCR reads through MiXCR, one entry per CDR3 protein. Of tens of thousands of distinct CDR3 sequences detected, 70% appear once; the ten largest clones hold about 9%.

The clonotype originates from a human donor who had recovered from COVID-19. The gene calls are TRBV19 and TRBJ1-1; D gene unclear. Sequenced input: CD4+ T cells from blood, cultured in vitro. CDR3: CASSPGMNTEAFF. CDR3 bases: TGTGCCAGTAGTCCGGGGATGAACACTGAAGCTTTCTTT.